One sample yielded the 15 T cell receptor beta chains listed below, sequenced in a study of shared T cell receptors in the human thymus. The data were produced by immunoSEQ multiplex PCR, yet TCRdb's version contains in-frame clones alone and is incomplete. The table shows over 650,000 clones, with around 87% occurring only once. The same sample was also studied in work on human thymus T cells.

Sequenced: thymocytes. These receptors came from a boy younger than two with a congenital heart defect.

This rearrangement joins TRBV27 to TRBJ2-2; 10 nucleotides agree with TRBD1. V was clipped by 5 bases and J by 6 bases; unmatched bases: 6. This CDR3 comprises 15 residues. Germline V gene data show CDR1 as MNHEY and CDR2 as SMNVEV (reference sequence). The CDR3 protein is CASSIDRGRAGELFF. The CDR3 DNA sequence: TGTGCCAGCAGTATAGACAGGGGGCGGGCCGGGGAGCTGTTTTTT.

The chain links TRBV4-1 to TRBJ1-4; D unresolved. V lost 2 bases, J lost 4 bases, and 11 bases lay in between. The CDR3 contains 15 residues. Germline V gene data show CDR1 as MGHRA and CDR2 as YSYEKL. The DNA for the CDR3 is TGCGCCAGCAGCCAACTGCCGCAGTTTAATGAAAAACTGTTTTTT. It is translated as CASSQLPQFNEKLFF.

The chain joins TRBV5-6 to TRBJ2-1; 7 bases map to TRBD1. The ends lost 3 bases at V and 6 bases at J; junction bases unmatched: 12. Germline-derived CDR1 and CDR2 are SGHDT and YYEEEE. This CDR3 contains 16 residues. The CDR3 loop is CASSSVDREVRNEQFF. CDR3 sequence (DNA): TGTGCCAGCAGCTCAGTTGACAGGGAAGTTCGCAATGAGCAGTTCTTC.

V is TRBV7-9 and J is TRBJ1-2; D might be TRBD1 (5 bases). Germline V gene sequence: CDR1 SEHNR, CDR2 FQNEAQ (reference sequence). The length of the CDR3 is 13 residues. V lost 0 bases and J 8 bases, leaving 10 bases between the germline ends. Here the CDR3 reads CASSLAQEKGYTF. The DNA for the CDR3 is TGTGCCAGCAGCTTAGCACAGGAGAAGGGCTACACCTTC.

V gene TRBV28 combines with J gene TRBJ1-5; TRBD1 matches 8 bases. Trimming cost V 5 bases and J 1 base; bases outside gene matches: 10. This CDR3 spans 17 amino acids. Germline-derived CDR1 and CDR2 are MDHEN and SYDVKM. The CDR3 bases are TGTGCCAGCAGTCTATCACAGGACAGGGAGAGCAATCAGCCCCAGCATTTT. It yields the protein CASSLSQDRESNQPQHF.

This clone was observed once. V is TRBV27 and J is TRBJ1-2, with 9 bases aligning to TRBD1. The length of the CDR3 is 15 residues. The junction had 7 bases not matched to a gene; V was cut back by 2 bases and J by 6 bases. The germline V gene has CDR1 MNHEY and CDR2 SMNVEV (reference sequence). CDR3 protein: CASSLGTGKRNGYTF. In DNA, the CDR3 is TGTGCCAGCAGTTTAGGGACAGGGAAGCGGAATGGCTACACCTTC.

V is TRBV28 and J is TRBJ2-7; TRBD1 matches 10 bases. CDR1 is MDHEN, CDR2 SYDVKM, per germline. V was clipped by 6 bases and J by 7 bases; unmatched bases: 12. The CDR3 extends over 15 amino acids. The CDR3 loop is CASSGTGDRGREQYF. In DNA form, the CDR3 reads TGTGCCAGCAGCGGGACAGGGGATCGCGGGAGGGAGCAGTACTTC.

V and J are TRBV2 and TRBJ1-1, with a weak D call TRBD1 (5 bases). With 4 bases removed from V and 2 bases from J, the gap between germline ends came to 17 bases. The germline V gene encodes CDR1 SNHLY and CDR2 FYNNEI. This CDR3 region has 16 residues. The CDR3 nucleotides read TGTGCCAGCAGTGGTTGGGAAACAGGCTATAACACTGAAGCTTTCTTT. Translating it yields CASSGWETGYNTEAFF.

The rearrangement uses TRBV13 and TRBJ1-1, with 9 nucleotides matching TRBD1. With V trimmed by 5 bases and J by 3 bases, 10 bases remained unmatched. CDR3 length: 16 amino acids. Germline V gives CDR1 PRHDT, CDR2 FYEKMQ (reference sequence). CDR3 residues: CASSTLQGALDTEAFF. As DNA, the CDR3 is TGTGCCAGCAGCACCCTACAGGGGGCTTTGGACACTGAAGCTTTCTTT.

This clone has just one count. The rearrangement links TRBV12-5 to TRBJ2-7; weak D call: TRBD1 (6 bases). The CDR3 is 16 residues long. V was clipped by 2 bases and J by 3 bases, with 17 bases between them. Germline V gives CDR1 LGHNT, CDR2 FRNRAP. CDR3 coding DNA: TGTGCTAGTGGTTTGTTAATTAGGACAGAATACTACGAGCAGTACTTC. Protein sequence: CASGLLIRTEYYEQYF.

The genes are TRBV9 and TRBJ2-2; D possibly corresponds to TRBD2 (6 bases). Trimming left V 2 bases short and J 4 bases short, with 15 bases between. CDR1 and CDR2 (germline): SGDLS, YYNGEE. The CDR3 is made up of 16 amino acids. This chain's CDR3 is CASSVHSRDFTGELFF. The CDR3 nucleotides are TGTGCCAGCAGCGTGCACTCCCGGGACTTCACCGGGGAGCTGTTTTTT.

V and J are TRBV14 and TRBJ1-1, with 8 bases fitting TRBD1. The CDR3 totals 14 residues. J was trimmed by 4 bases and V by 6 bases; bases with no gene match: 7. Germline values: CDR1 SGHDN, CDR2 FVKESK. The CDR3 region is CASSRTGGTTEAFF. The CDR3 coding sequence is TGTGCCAGCAGTCGAACAGGGGGGACCACTGAAGCTTTCTTT. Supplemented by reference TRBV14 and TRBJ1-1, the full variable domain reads EAGVTQFPSHSVIEKGQTVTLRCDPISGHDNLYWYRRVMGKEIKFLLHFVKESKQDESGMPNNRFLAERTGGTYSTLKVQPAELEDSGVYFCASSRTGGTTEAFFGQGTRLTVV.

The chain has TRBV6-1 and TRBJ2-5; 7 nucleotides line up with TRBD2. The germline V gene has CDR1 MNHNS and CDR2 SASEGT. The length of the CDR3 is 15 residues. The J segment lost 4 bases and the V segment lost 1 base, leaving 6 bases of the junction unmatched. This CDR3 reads CASSEGDRGVETQYF. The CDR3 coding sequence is TGTGCCAGCAGTGAAGGGGACCGGGGGGTAGAGACCCAGTACTTC.

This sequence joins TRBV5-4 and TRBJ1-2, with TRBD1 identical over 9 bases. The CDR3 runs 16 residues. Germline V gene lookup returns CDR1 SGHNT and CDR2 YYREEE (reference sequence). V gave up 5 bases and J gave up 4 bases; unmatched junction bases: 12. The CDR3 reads CASSGVRDRVGYGYTF. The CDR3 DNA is TGTGCCAGCAGTGGGGTCCGGGACAGGGTAGGCTATGGCTACACCTTC.

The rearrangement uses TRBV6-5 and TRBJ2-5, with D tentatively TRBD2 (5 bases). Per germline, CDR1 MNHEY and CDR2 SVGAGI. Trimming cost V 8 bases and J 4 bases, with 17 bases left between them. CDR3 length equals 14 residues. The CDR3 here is CASARGHRLETQYF. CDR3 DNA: TGTGCCAGCGCCCGGGGTCATAGATTAGAGACCCAGTACTTC.